This T cell receptor beta chain originates from a study of human T cells and chemical hapten exposure. About the study: The patch tests put 0.01% DPC on the skin of the upper back and were read 6 days later. General study results and limits: Patch test score was positively correlated with the counts of PT1 expanded TCRs. Once DPC sensitization occurred, TCRs above 1 in 1000 frequency showed no change.

The sample holds a few counts of this clonotype. Its antigen is unknown. Stated time point: pre-sensitization, week 0. Treatment noted: therapeutic diphenylcyclopropenone sensitization with weekly scalp DPC. TCRdb used MiXCR to reprocess the RACE reads, holding one entry per CDR3 protein. Of 65,000 to 90,000 distinct CDR3 sequences listed, approximately 15% are singletons. CDR1 and CDR2 (germline): LGHNA, YSLEER. The CDR3 is made up of 17 amino acids. V lost 1 base and J lost 0, with 14 bases in between. The sequencing used whole blood, collected in connection with sensitization to the hapten diphenylcyclopropenone (DPC). The clonotype comes from a woman aged 50 to 65 with alopecia areata. Some clones in this sample may be carry-over from other donors' samples. The chain has TRBV4-3 and TRBJ2-3; D is tentatively TRBD1 or TRBD2 (6 bases each). The CDR3 bases are TGCGCCAGCAGCCAAGGTGGGGGGCCTGGTAGCACAGATACGCAGTATTTT. This codes for CASSQGGGPGSTDTQYF.